A single sample gave rise to the 16 T cell receptor beta chains below, sequenced in a study of control samples from healthy donors and cancer patients. Profiled with immunoSEQ multiplex PCR; TCRdb holds only in-frame clones, not every one. The data show 130,000 or so clones, 89% seen once. Sequenced material: PBMCs. These receptors were taken from a man aged 45-60 years with head and neck cancer.

This sequence joins TRBV7-9 and TRBJ2-1, with a tentative D call TRBD2 (6 bases). The CDR3 spans 14 residues. Trimming shortened V by 0 bases and J by 4 bases, and 7 bases separated the two germline ends. Germline V gene data show CDR1 as SEHNR and CDR2 as FQNEAQ (reference sequence). The DNA of the CDR3 is TGTGCCAGCAGCTTAGCGGAGGGGTACAATGAGCAGTTCTTC. Residues: CASSLAEGYNEQFF.

The J gene is TRBJ1-3, the V gene TRBV5-1; a possible D gene is TRBD1 (5 bases). The CDR3 has 16 residues. Germline V lookup: CDR1 SGHRS, CDR2 YFSETQ. V shed 2 bases and J shed 4 bases, with 16 bases lying between them. The CDR3 DNA follows: TGCGCCAGCAGCTTAACGTCAGGGAGAAAAGGAAACACCATATATTTT. It translates to CASSLTSGRKGNTIYF. Together with reference TRBV5-1 and TRBJ1-3, the CDR3 gives the full variable domain: KAGVTQTPRYLIKTRGQQVTLSCSPISGHRSVSWYQQTPGQGLQFLFEYFSETQRNKGNFPGRFSGRQFSNSRSEMNVSTLELGDSALYLCASSLTSGRKGNTIYFGEGSWLTVV.

This clone was found once. The chain carries TRBV21-1 and TRBJ2-5; the DNA was not compared with TRBD1, the D call given in the table. TRBV21-1 is assigned pseudogene status. This CDR3 has 15 residues. The CDR3 reads CASSKGQGWQETQYF. CDR3 bases: TGTGCCAGCAGCAAAGGGCAGGGCTGGCAAGAGACCCAGTACTTC.

This rearrangement joins TRBV18 to TRBJ2-7; either TRBD1 or TRBD2 may supply D (5 bases each). Germline CDR1 KGHSH, CDR2 LQKENI. The germline V and J ends were trimmed by 3 bases and 0 bases, with 9 bases remaining between them. The CDR3 consists of 14 residues. CDR3: CASSPGTVSYEQYF. In DNA form, the CDR3 reads TGTGCCAGCTCACCGGGGACGGTCTCCTACGAGCAGTACTTC.

This chain joins TRBV7-9 and TRBJ1-2; perhaps TRBD1 as D (6 bases). Germline V CDR1 and CDR2: SEHNR, FQNEAQ (reference sequence). CDR3 size: 15 residues. Trimming left V 0 bases short and J 4 bases short, with 12 bases between. The DNA of the CDR3 is TGTGCCAGCAGCTTAGCGAGAACAGGGAGCTATGGCTACACCTTC. Its translation is CASSLARTGSYGYTF.

This chain connects TRBV24-1 to TRBJ2-1, with D possibly TRBD1 on 6 matching bases. Germline CDR1 and CDR2: KGHDR and SFDVKD. Trimming took off 4 bases at V and 4 bases at J, with 16 bases between the two ends. The CDR3 consists of 16 residues. The CDR3 DNA sequence: TGTGCCACCAGTGACCGGACAGCTCTCGGATACAATGAGCAGTTCTTC. Translating gives CATSDRTALGYNEQFF.

V usage is TRBV5-1 and J usage is TRBJ1-1; 9 nucleotides align to TRBD1. The CDR3 length is 13 residues. The junction had 1 base not matched to a gene; V was cut back by 4 bases and J by 3 bases. Per the germline V gene, CDR1 is SGHRS and CDR2 is YFSETQ. CDR3 sequence: CASSRQGDTEAFF. CDR3 nucleotide sequence: TGCGCCAGCAGCCGACAGGGGGACACTGAAGCTTTCTTT. Variable domain in full (rest from reference TRBV5-1 and TRBJ1-1): KAGVTQTPRYLIKTRGQQVTLSCSPISGHRSVSWYQQTPGQGLQFLFEYFSETQRNKGNFPGRFSGRQFSNSRSEMNVSTLELGDSALYLCASSRQGDTEAFFGQGTRLTVV.

The chain has TRBV5-4 and TRBJ2-7, with 7 nucleotides matching TRBD1. Looked up from germline, CDR1 is SGHNT and CDR2 is YYREEE (reference sequence). The CDR3 length is 12 residues. Unmatched junction bases numbered 6, after V lost 6 bases and J lost 6 bases. DNA for the CDR3: TGTGCCAGCACCGTAACAGGGGCCGAGCAGTACTTC. Protein: CASTVTGAEQYF. The full variable domain, its missing parts supplied by reference TRBV5-4 and TRBJ2-7, is ETGVTQSPTHLIKTRGQQVTLRCSSQSGHNTVSWYQQALGQGPQFIFQYYREEENGRGNFPPRFSGLQFPNYSSELNVNALELDDSALYLCASTVTGAEQYFGPGTRLTVT.

The chain joins TRBV5-4 to TRBJ2-5; 9 nucleotides agree with TRBD1. Germline CDR1 reads SGHNT; CDR2 reads YYREEE (reference sequence). Losses at the gene ends were 4 bases for V and 5 bases for J; bases not matched to a gene: 6. The CDR3 has 14 amino acids. The CDR3 spells CASSLQGAVETQYF. The CDR3 DNA reads TGTGCCAGCAGCCTACAGGGGGCGGTGGAGACCCAGTACTTC.

The chain joins TRBV7-2 to TRBJ2-7; 7 bases are a match to TRBD2. This CDR3 contains 15 residues. V shed 4 bases, J shed 5 bases, and the junction held 11 bases outside the gene matches. The V gene's germline CDR1 is SGHTA and CDR2 FQGNSA. The CDR3 coding sequence is TGTGCCAGCAGCTCACAGGCAGCGGGACGCCACGAGCAGTACTTC. Amino acid sequence: CASSSQAAGRHEQYF.

For this clone: This sample also contains other DNA sequences that code for the same CDR3. This sequence joins TRBV12-2 and TRBJ1-4; TRBD1, the D gene given by the table, was not confirmed from the DNA. TRBV12-2 is termed a pseudogene. The CDR3 runs 15 residues. The CDR3 loop is CASRRDRRPHEKLFF. DNA for the CDR3: TGTGCAAGTCGCCGGGACAGGAGACCTCATGAAAAACTGTTTTTT.

As concerns this clone: Other DNA sequences in the sample encode the same CDR3. The chain recombines TRBV6-5 with TRBJ1-1; D gene uncertain. CDR1 MNHEY and CDR2 SVGAGI come from the germline V gene. Trimming cost V 8 bases and J 7 bases, with 8 bases left between them. This CDR3 has 10 amino acids. CDR3 sequence reads: CASGWNEAFF. The CDR3 nucleotides are TGTGCCAGCGGATGGAATGAAGCTTTCTTT.

The chain recombines TRBV19 with TRBJ2-5; D remains unclear. CDR1 is LNHDA, CDR2 SQIVND, per germline (reference sequence). The CDR3 consists of 12 residues. The V gene lost 3 bases and the J gene lost 4 bases, with 6 bases spanning the gap. CDR3 bases: TGTGCCAGTAGTATTTGGGGAGAGACCCAGTACTTC. Translation: CASSIWGETQYF. The full variable domain, in which reference TRBV19 and TRBJ2-5 provide the parts outside the CDR3, is DGGITQSPKYLFRKEGQNVTLSCEQNLNHDAMYWYRQDPGQGLRLIYYSQIVNDFQKGDIAEGYSVSREKKESFPLTVTSAQKNPTAFYLCASSIWGETQYFGPGTRLLVL.

The chain combines TRBV9 with TRBJ2-3; 10 bases line up with TRBD1. V lost 3 bases, J lost 2 bases, and 18 bases stayed unmatched. Germline V gene lookup returns CDR1 SGDLS and CDR2 YYNGEE. The CDR3 totals 20 residues. CDR3 nucleotides: TGTGCCAGCAGCGGGACGGGACAGGGGCATTTTGTGCATAACACAGATACGCAGTATTTT. It is translated as CASSGTGQGHFVHNTDTQYF.

The V call is TRBV6-5, the J call TRBJ1-5; D is undetermined. Trimming took off 5 bases at V and 5 bases at J, with 13 bases between the two ends. Germline V CDR1 and CDR2: MNHEY, SVGAGI. The CDR3 loop spans 14 amino acids. The CDR3 loop is CASSPGTPHQPQHF. CDR3 in DNA: TGTGCCAGCAGTCCGGGAACGCCTCATCAGCCCCAGCATTTT.

This chain uses TRBV4-1 with TRBJ1-2; weak D call: TRBD1 (6 bases). Per the germline V gene, CDR1 is MGHRA and CDR2 is YSYEKL. With 4 bases removed from V and 8 bases from J, the gap between germline ends came to 23 bases. This CDR3 has 16 residues. Here the CDR3 DNA reads TGCGCCAGCAGCCGGAACACTGTGGGGGCGACGTGGGGCTACACCTTC. Translating gives CASSRNTVGATWGYTF.